The 22 T cell receptor beta chains reported below all come from one sample, sequenced in a study of CD8 T cells in Susac syndrome. cDNA came from about 0.5 to 1 ug RNA primed by random hexamers. TCRdb reanalysed the immunoSEQ multiplex PCR reads using MiXCR and keeps one entry per CDR3 protein. Here the sample spans approximately 100,000 distinct CDR3 sequences, 85% to 95% being singletons. Sequenced: CD8+ T cells from PBMCs. These receptors were taken from a human donor in good health.

This chain joins TRBV12-3 or TRBV12-4 and TRBJ2-1, with 16 nucleotides matching TRBD2. Trimming cost V 6 bases and J 9 bases; bases outside gene matches: 5. CDR3 size: 15 residues. CDR3 protein: CASRGLAGGPSEQFF. The CDR3 bases are TGTGCCAGCAGGGGACTAGCGGGAGGGCCTAGTGAGCAGTTCTTC.

The chain links TRBV2 to TRBJ1-1; D remains unclear. Between the trimmed V and J ends, which lost 3 bases and 1 base, there was a span of 6 bases. CDR3 length: 13 amino acids. The germline V gene has CDR1 SNHLY and CDR2 FYNNEI. Here the CDR3 reads CASSDQRNTEAFF. CDR3 sequence (DNA): TGTGCCAGCAGTGATCAGCGGAACACTGAAGCTTTCTTT.

J is TRBJ2-3 and V is TRBV5-1, with D hard to call. The CDR3 sequence is 13 residues long. CDR1 and CDR2 from the germline V gene are SGHRS and YFSETQ. The ends were cut back, 4 bases at V and 1 base at J, with 7 bases in the middle. As DNA, the CDR3 is TGCGCCAGCAGCAGGGCACGCACAGATACGCAGTATTTT. Translation: CASSRARTDTQYF.

The chain couples TRBV27 to TRBJ2-5, with 12 bases aligning to TRBD2. The CDR3 spans 19 residues. Germline CDR1 MNHEY, CDR2 SMNVEV (reference sequence). Germline trimming cut 5 bases from V and 6 bases from J; bases unmatched to any gene: 19. The CDR3 nucleotides are TGTGCCAGCAGTAGAGGAGGACTAGCGGGATCGGCTAATTCCCAGACCCAGTACTTC. Translated, it gives CASSRGGLAGSANSQTQYF.

The V gene is TRBV5-1, the J gene TRBJ2-7, with 7 nucleotides matching TRBD1. V was pared by 4 bases and J by 4 bases, with 8 bases of the junction left unmatched. The length of the CDR3 is 14 residues. Germline CDR1 reads SGHRS; CDR2 reads YFSETQ. This CDR3 is CASSPGTAKYEQYF. In nucleotides, the CDR3 is TGCGCCAGCAGCCCTGGGACAGCAAAGTACGAGCAGTACTTC.

This clonotype was found once. This sequence joins TRBV5-1 and TRBJ1-1, with TRBD1 matching 7 bases. Germline V gene sequence: CDR1 SGHRS, CDR2 YFSETQ. J gave up 2 bases and V 4 bases, and 8 bases lay outside the gene matches. The CDR3 loop spans 15 amino acids. The CDR3 bases are TGCGCCAGCAGCACCCGGACAGGTCGTAACACTGAAGCTTTCTTT. Residues: CASSTRTGRNTEAFF. Full variable domain (outside the CDR3, taken from reference TRBV5-1 and TRBJ1-1): KAGVTQTPRYLIKTRGQQVTLSCSPISGHRSVSWYQQTPGQGLQFLFEYFSETQRNKGNFPGRFSGRQFSNSRSEMNVSTLELGDSALYLCASSTRTGRNTEAFFGQGTRLTVV.

V gene TRBV29-1 combines with J gene TRBJ1-1, with D tentatively TRBD1 (6 bases). Germline assignment: CDR1 SQVTM and CDR2 ANQGSEA. With 6 bases removed from V and 1 base from J, the gap between germline ends came to 9 bases. The CDR3 has 12 residues. The CDR3 loop is CSVETGNTEAFF. CDR3 nucleotide sequence: TGCAGCGTCGAGACAGGGAACACTGAAGCTTTCTTT.

This clonotype was counted once. This chain uses TRBV3-1 with TRBJ1-2; D is unclear. The germline CDR1 and CDR2 sequences are LGHDT and YNNKEL (reference sequence). The CDR3 is 16 residues long. V dropped 1 base and J dropped 2 bases, with 14 bases sitting between them. The CDR3 sequence is CASSQVKRGPNYGYTF. CDR3 in DNA: TGTGCCAGCAGCCAAGTAAAGCGAGGGCCCAACTATGGCTACACCTTC.

This chain uses TRBV5-1 with TRBJ2-7; unclear D gene. V was pared by 3 bases and J by 5 bases, with 6 bases between. Looked up from germline, CDR1 is SGHRS and CDR2 is YFSETQ. This CDR3 is built from 11 residues. The CDR3 loop is CASSSDHEQYF. The CDR3 DNA reads TGCGCCAGCAGCTCCGACCACGAGCAGTACTTC.

This clonotype came up once. The chain links TRBV4-2 to TRBJ2-7; D perhaps matches TRBD2 (6 bases). Germline CDR1 and CDR2: LGHNA and YNFKEQ. The CDR3 has 15 residues. The ends were cut back, 0 bases at V and 2 bases at J, with 11 bases in the middle. The CDR3 region is CASSQEGTSTYEQYF. The CDR3 DNA sequence: TGTGCCAGCAGCCAAGAAGGGACTTCGACCTACGAGCAGTACTTC.

This chain uses TRBV29-1 with TRBJ2-3; 7 bases agree with TRBD1. CDR1 SQVTM and CDR2 ANQGSEA come from the germline V gene. This CDR3 region has 12 residues. J gave up 6 bases and V 6 bases, and 6 bases lay outside the gene matches. CDR3 DNA sequence: TGCAGCGTGGGACAGCACCTCGATACGCAGTATTTT. It encodes CSVGQHLDTQYF.

The chain has TRBV25-1 and TRBJ2-7; D is perhaps TRBD2 (6 bases). Germline assignment: CDR1 MGHDK and CDR2 SYGVNS. The CDR3 is made up of 12 amino acids. V lost 6 bases to trimming and J lost 2 bases, with 8 bases between them. The CDR3: CASREGTYEQYF. CDR3 in DNA: TGTGCCAGCAGGGAGGGGACCTACGAGCAGTACTTC.

The chain joins TRBV7-2 to TRBJ1-4; D ambiguous. Germline CDR1 SGHTA, CDR2 FQGNSA. The CDR3 has 14 residues. Trimming removed 5 bases at V and 0 bases at J, with 7 bases between. The CDR3 protein is CASSLSATNEKLFF. CDR3 nucleotides: TGTGCCAGCAGCCTCAGTGCAACTAATGAAAAACTGTTTTTT.

The genes are TRBV29-1 and TRBJ1-4; no reliable D call. The CDR3 is 14 residues long. The germline gives CDR1 SQVTM, CDR2 ANQGSEA. Trimming left V 4 bases short and J 0 bases short, with 9 bases between. In DNA form, the CDR3 reads TGCAGCGTTGGTGACGTCGCAACTAATGAAAAACTGTTTTTT. Its translation is CSVGDVATNEKLFF.

The rearrangement uses TRBV27 and TRBJ2-7; D possibly corresponds to TRBD1 (6 bases). This CDR3 has 12 amino acids. CDR1 and CDR2 (germline): MNHEY, SMNVEV (reference sequence). Trimming took off 6 bases at V and 3 bases at J, with 9 bases between the two ends. The CDR3 bases are TGTGCCAGCAGATCCAGGGGCTACGAGCAGTACTTC. It is translated as CASRSRGYEQYF.

The chain employs TRBV20-1 and TRBJ2-1, with 12 bases that match TRBD2. The CDR3 is 16 residues long. V dropped 6 bases and J dropped 3; count of bases not matched to a gene: 9. The germline CDR1 and CDR2 sequences are DFQATT and SNEGSKA (reference sequence). This CDR3 is CSARLAGVKIYNEQFF. The CDR3 DNA sequence: TGCAGTGCGCGACTAGCGGGAGTTAAAATCTACAATGAGCAGTTCTTC.

The chain recombines TRBV6-2 or TRBV6-3 with TRBJ1-6, with D maybe TRBD1 (5 bases). Germline V gene sequence: CDR1 MNHEY, CDR2 SVGEGT. V lost 4 bases to trimming and J lost 10 bases, with 17 bases between them. This CDR3 is 15 amino acids long. The CDR3: CASSLGWGSESPLHF. The DNA of the CDR3 is TGTGCCAGCAGTTTAGGTTGGGGGAGCGAATCACCCCTCCACTTT.

The chain joins TRBV27 to TRBJ2-7; D is unresolved. The CDR3 length is 13 residues. Trimming pared 2 bases from V and 4 bases from J, leaving 9 bases between. Germline V CDR1 and CDR2: MNHEY, SMNVEV (reference sequence). The chain's CDR3 is CASSLRTEYEQYF. The CDR3 bases are TGTGCCAGCAGTTTAAGGACGGAGTACGAGCAGTACTTC.

In this sample, this clonotype turned up once. This CDR3 is CASSFDLYEQYF. CDR3 DNA: TGTGCCAGCAGTTTTGACCTCTACGAGCAGTACTTC. The rearrangement uses TRBV12-3 or TRBV12-4 and TRBJ2-7; no definite D call. Trimming left V 3 bases short and J 3 bases short, with 6 bases between. This CDR3 region has 12 residues.

The chain employs TRBV3-1 and TRBJ2-3; 9 nucleotides align to TRBD2. V was pared by 1 base and J by 2 bases, with 10 bases of the junction left unmatched. This CDR3 comprises 18 residues. Per the germline V gene, CDR1 is LGHDT and CDR2 is YNNKEL (reference sequence). The CDR3 reads CASSQGGLAGTNTDTQYF. The CDR3 DNA reads as TGTGCCAGCAGCCAAGGTGGGCTAGCGGGAACTAACACAGATACGCAGTATTTT.

The rearrangement links TRBV7-9 to TRBJ2-7; TRBD1 aligns across 7 bases. Trimming cost V 4 bases and J 4 bases; bases outside gene matches: 7. CDR3 length: 14 residues. Germline loops: CDR1 SEHNR, CDR2 FQNEAQ (reference sequence). For the CDR3, the DNA is TGTGCCAGCAGCTCCCCGACAGGGCCGTACGAGCAGTACTTC. It is translated as CASSSPTGPYEQYF.

The chain links TRBV6-1 to TRBJ1-1, with 7 bases lining up with TRBD1. This CDR3 spans 12 amino acids. V was clipped by 6 bases and J by 9 bases; unmatched bases: 7. Looked up from germline, CDR1 is MNHNS and CDR2 is SASEGT. The CDR3 nucleotides read TGTGCCAGCAGGGCACAGGGGACGCAAGCTTTCTTT. Amino acid sequence: CASRAQGTQAFF.